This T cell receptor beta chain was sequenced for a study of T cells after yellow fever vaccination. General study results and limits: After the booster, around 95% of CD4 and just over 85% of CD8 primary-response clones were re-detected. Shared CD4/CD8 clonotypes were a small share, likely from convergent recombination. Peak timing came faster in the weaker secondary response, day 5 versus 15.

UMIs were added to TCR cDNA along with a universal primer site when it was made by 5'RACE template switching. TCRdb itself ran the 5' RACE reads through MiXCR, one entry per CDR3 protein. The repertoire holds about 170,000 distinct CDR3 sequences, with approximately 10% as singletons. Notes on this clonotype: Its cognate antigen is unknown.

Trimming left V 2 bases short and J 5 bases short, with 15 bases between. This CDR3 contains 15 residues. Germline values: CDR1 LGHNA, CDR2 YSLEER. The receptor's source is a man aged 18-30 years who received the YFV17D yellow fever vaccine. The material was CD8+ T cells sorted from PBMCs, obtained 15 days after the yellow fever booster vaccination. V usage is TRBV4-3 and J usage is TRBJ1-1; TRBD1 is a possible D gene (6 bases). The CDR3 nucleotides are TGCGCCAGCAGCCAACTGGGTTACACAGGGACTGAAGCTTTCTTT. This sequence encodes CASSQLGYTGTEAFF.